This T cell receptor (beta chain) was profiled in a study of cytomegalovirus exposure and HLA in healthy donors. Study-level points and caveats: Cytomegalovirus status was reportedly diagnosed by the classifier with high sensitivity and specificity. A later analysis appeared to link common viral pathogens to several of the most significant clusters. Indistinguishable V segments such as TRBV6-2 and TRBV6-3 were excluded. An analysis that came later showed most CMV-associated TCR beta chains appearing HLA-restricted.

The primer mix had 60 Vbeta and 13 Jbeta primers. Generated by immunoSEQ multiplex PCR, the TCRdb table keeps only in-frame clones and is missing some. The repertoire consists of under 200,000 clones, with 75% to 90% occurring once and the leading ten covering more than 0.25%. In the case of this clone: Its cognate antigen is unknown.

V shed 4 bases, J shed 5 bases, and the junction held 8 bases outside the gene matches. CDR3 size: 14 residues. Germline CDR1 is SGHRS and CDR2 is YFSETQ. J is TRBJ2-7 and V is TRBV5-1, with 8 bases aligning to TRBD1. The TCR was taken from a woman aged 25 to 45 in good health and CMV-seronegative. Sequencing was performed on PBMCs. For the CDR3, the DNA is TGCGCCAGCAGCAAACGACAGGGGACGGACGAGCAGTACTTC. Translated, it gives CASSKRQGTDEQYF.